This entry is about one TCR beta chain. What it recognizes is unknown. There are 15 residues in the CDR3. The J segment lost 3 bases and the V segment lost 2 bases, leaving 6 bases of the junction unmatched. Germline V gene lookup returns CDR1 SGHVS and CDR2 FNYEAQ. The data stem from a study of siplizumab effects on memory and regulatory T cells. At the level of the study: Paired mixed lymphocyte reactions were set up, with siplizumab at approximately 1.1 ug/mL or without drug. The study, taken as a whole, reports: Significantly reduced by siplizumab was the cumulative frequency of alloreactive sequences, namely those traceable to unstimulated CD4+ memory cells.

The cells of the mixed lymphocyte reaction underwent an approximately six-day coculture at 37°C. TCRdb keeps only in-frame clones here, not all; method: immunoSEQ multiplex PCR. Among roughly 14,000 clones listed, more than 40% were seen once. Sequenced input: CFSE-low (dividing) CD4+ T cells sorted from an allogeneic mixed lymphocyte reaction. The source is a human donor in good health; the cells came from an allogeneic mixed lymphocyte reaction. The rearrangement uses TRBV7-6 and TRBJ2-5; TRBD2 matches 7 bases. This chain's CDR3 is CASSLFSGLKETQYF. Here the CDR3 DNA reads TGTGCCAGCAGCTTATTTAGCGGGTTAAAAGAGACCCAGTACTTC. Together with reference TRBV7-6 and TRBJ2-5, the CDR3 gives the full variable domain: GAGVSQSPRYKVTKRGQDVALRCDPISGHVSLYWYRQALGQGPEFLTYFNYEAQQDKSGLPNDRFSAERPEGSISTLTIQRTEQRDSAMYRCASSLFSGLKETQYFGPGTRLLVL.